The present entry profiles one T cell receptor (beta chain) with its context. Its cognate antigen is unknown. The same CDR3 is also encoded by other DNA sequences in this sample. V was clipped by 2 bases and J by 7 bases; unmatched bases: 1. The CDR3 consists of 12 residues. Germline V gene data show CDR1 as ENHRY and CDR2 as SYGVKD. This specimen belongs to a study of shared clonotypes between healthy human individuals. Overall study results and limits: An expected dependence of interdonor clonotype sharing on sequencing depth was noted.

Authors' processing steps: As immunoSEQ supplied junction-only sequences (without quality scores), filtering differed. The table came from immunoSEQ multiplex PCR; TCRdb's copy has only in-frame clones and leaves some out. Clone size and the V and J calls come from that table; the DNA yielded D and trimming. This sample has some 2,500,000 clones, with 85% to 95% found just once. The sequenced sample was naive CD4+ T cells from PBMCs. The subset denotes: CD45RA+ positively selected. The origin of this receptor is a man aged 18 to 29 in good health. Some clones in this sample may be carry-over from other donors' samples. The rearrangement joins TRBV10-3 to TRBJ2-7; 8 bases match TRBD1. In DNA form, the CDR3 reads TGTGCCATCAGTGAGACAGGGGGTGAGCAGTACTTC. Protein: CAISETGGEQYF.